This record covers a single T cell receptor (beta chain). As yet, its antigen is unknown. The germline V gene has CDR1 MNHEY and CDR2 SVGAGI. V gave up 6 bases and J gave up 5 bases; unmatched junction bases: 8. The CDR3 has 14 amino acids. The data belong to a study of OX40 agonist ivuxolimab in advanced cancers. In the study overall: Three patients, one with hepatocellular carcinoma and two with cutaneous melanoma, responded partially. Overall study findings and caveats: CD8+ T cells were the subset that, on average, had more expanded clones than CD4+.

Measured with immunoSEQ multiplex PCR; TCRdb has only the in-frame clones, and not every one. The sample records 12,000 or so clones, roughly 86% being singletons. The sequence was obtained from an adult with an advanced solid tumor such as melanoma, head and neck, liver or kidney cancer. This chain connects TRBV6-5 to TRBJ2-5; 8 nucleotides line up with TRBD1. Here the sequenced sample was CD4+ or CD8+ T cells sorted from blood, taken in a trial of the OX40 agonist ivuxolimab. The CDR3 sequence is CASSLIRTGETQYF. The CDR3 bases are TGTGCCAGCAGCTTAATTCGGACAGGGGAGACCCAGTACTTC.